A single T cell receptor (beta chain) is shown here with its context. In the authors' workflow: Counts of nucleated cells, estimated from reference gene primer amplification, were obtained. Here immunoSEQ multiplex PCR was the method, and the copy in TCRdb shows in-frame clones only, minus some. V and J calls and clone size come straight from that table; D and trimming were deduced from the DNA. The sample records 500,000 to 600,000 clones, roughly nine tenths being singletons. In germline, CDR1 is MGHRA, CDR2 YSYEKL. Trimming left V 5 bases short and J 8 bases short, with 18 bases between. The CDR3 is 14 amino acids. Seattle participants joined during active infection and were tracked over time. The sample belongs to a study of blood T cell repertoires in COVID-19. About the research overall: PBMCs, B-cell-depleted T cells, or T cells provided the cDNA or gDNA that made up the material.

This TCR came from a woman between 50 and 59 years old with COVID-19, enrolled during active disease. The sample taken for sequencing was peripheral blood. V and J are TRBV4-1 and TRBJ1-1, with a weak D call TRBD1 (6 bases). The CDR3 sequence: CASSAFRDTYEAFF. In DNA, the CDR3 is TGCGCCAGCAGCGCATTCCGGGACACCTACGAAGCTTTCTTT.